The entry that follows covers one TCR beta chain sequence. Its antigen is unknown. One base away lies a much larger clone, so this may be a sequencing read error. Time point reported: persistent/refractory GD, antithyroid drugs over 5 years with positive TRAb. The TCR library used RNA extracted from PBMCs. This entry belongs to a study of regulatory T cells in long-lasting Graves disease. Study-wide background: In persistent Graves' disease, antithyroid drugs had been taken for over 5 years and TSH receptor antibodies stayed positive. The study, taken as a whole, reports: Persistent disease preferred TRBV28, TRBJ1-2 and TRBJ2-5.

HTBI primers from iRepertoire and Arm-PCR of CDR3 regions yielded the TCR beta libraries. TCRdb used MiXCR to reprocess the multiplex PCR reads, holding one entry per CDR3 protein. The data hold a few hundred thousand distinct CDR3 sequences, with 23% observed a single time. V was clipped by 1 base and J by 0 bases; unmatched bases: 5. The germline V gene encodes CDR1 DFQATT and CDR2 SNEGSKA (reference sequence). The CDR3 totals 16 residues. The sequenced sample was peripheral blood mononuclear cells (PBMCs), obtained when the disease was refractory, from a patient treated with antithyroid drugs. This TCR was sampled from a female donor with Graves disease. The chain joins TRBV20-1 to TRBJ2-5; 10 bases are shared with TRBD2. The CDR3 DNA is TGCAGTGCTAGAGTTATACTAGCGGGAAACCAAGAGACCCAGTACTTC. Protein sequence: CSARVILAGNQETQYF.